Described below is a single T cell receptor (beta chain) sequence and its context. Germline assignment: CDR1 KGHSH and CDR2 LQKENI. V gave up 6 bases and J gave up 8 bases; unmatched junction bases: 7. The CDR3 sequence is 14 residues long. The sample belongs to a study of cytotoxic CD8 clonotypes in ibrutinib-treated CLL. TCRdb's table, derived via immunoSEQ multiplex PCR, lists solely in-frame clones and lacks some. The table has about 60,000 clones, roughly 54% seen once. Sequenced material: PBMCs, taken at disease progression, from a patient treated with ibrutinib. The chain uses TRBV18 and TRBJ1-2; 12 nucleotides align to TRBD1. The TCR comes from a human donor with chronic lymphocytic leukemia. DNA of the CDR3: TGTGCCAGCTCCCCCGGGACAGGGGGCCAAGGCTACACCTTC. Its translation is CASSPGTGGQGYTF.